This entry features one T cell receptor beta chain sequence. The antigen remains unidentified. This entry is derived from a study of beta chain features in type 1 diabetes. Points from the study as a whole: The study found that naive, central memory and Treg TCRB repertoires appeared more similar in patients than in healthy donors. Among all four CD4+ subsets, Type 1 diabetes patients had TCRB CDR3s that were moderately but significantly shorter. The analysis here could not establish whether HLA type shapes TCRB rearrangement.

Expressed TCRB transcripts got sequenced, as all isolated RNA was reverse transcribed. The method was immunoSEQ multiplex PCR; TCRdb's version includes in-frame clones alone and lacks a portion of them. In the table there are about 9,400 clones, about 80% of which are singletons. The V segment lost 3 bases and the J segment 1 base; nucleotides outside the gene matches: 6. Germline V lookup: CDR1 SGHVS, CDR2 FQNEAQ. CDR3 length equals 16 residues. This sequence was found in a woman under 30 in good health. Sequencing was performed on Tregs from blood. The gene calls are TRBV7-8 and TRBJ2-5; 9 positions match TRBD2. The CDR3 DNA reads TGTGCCAGCAGCTTCAGGGCGGGAGGGCCCCAAGAGACCCAGTACTTC. It is translated as CASSFRAGGPQETQYF.